This paragraph reports one TCR beta chain. The antigen is unknown. Patients picked for sequencing had shown CD8+CD57+ cell expansion detected by flow cytometry. Among the patients, all had severe acquired aplastic anemia. This record belongs to a study of CD8+CD57+ T cells in acquired aplastic anemia. The overall study: 3.2 ug was the average amount of DNA from sorted CD4+ and CD8+ cells. Study results and caveats: It was found that 25 to 35 CD8+ CDR3 sequences were shared between patients and controls. Significance was not reached for CD8+ Simpson's diversity between patients and controls.

Profiles of TCR beta VDJ and CDR3 were generated from a genomic DNA template. Via MiXCR, TCRdb re-called the reads, giving one row per CDR3 protein. The table records about 200,000 distinct CDR3 sequences, under 55% of them present only once. The V and J ends lost 6 bases and 7 bases, in that order; junction bases with no gene match: 8. This CDR3 has 13 amino acids. The germline V gene encodes CDR1 MNHEY and CDR2 SVGAGI. The rearrangement joins TRBV6-5 to TRBJ1-1, with TRBD1 matching over 7 bases. The TCR was taken from a human donor with aplastic anemia. Sequencing was carried out using sorted CD4+, CD8+, or CD8+CD57+ T cells (not recorded which) from PBMCs. The CDR3 DNA follows: TGTGCCAGCAGCCAGAGGTGGGACAGTGAAGCTTTCTTT. It is translated as CASSQRWDSEAFF.